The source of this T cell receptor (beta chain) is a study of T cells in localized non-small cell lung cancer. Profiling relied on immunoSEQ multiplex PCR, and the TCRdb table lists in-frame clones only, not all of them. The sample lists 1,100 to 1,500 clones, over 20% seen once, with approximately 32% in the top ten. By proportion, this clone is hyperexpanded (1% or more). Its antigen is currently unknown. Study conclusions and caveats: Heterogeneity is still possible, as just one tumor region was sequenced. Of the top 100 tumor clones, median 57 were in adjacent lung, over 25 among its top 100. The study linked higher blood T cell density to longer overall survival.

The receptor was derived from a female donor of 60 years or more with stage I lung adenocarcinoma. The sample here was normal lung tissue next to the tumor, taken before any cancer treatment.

CDR3 sequence (DNA): TGTGCCAGCAGTTACTCGAGGGGACCAGAAAATGAAAAACTGTTTTTT. Translated, it gives CASSYSRGPENEKLFF. The chain recombines TRBV6-8 with TRBJ1-4; possibly TRBD1 for D (5 bases). CDR1 and CDR2 from the germline V gene are MNHGY and SAAAGT. The CDR3 consists of 16 residues. The V end was cut by 0 bases, the J end by 5 bases, with 13 bases between.